This T cell receptor beta chain was obtained from a study of blood T cells in healthy people across ages. The table lists this clonotype with many counts. Researchers collected roughly 10 milliliters of peripheral blood from every single donor. CDR3 length: 13 amino acids. Germline V gene sequence: CDR1 MNHEY, CDR2 SVGEGT. V trimming: 6 bases; J trimming: 6 bases; junction bases outside the gene matches: 4. Next came a second PCR, run for about 6 to 11 cycles, which used a sample-barcoded 5' primer along with a J-beta primer mix. Every single cDNA molecule received a tag from a template-switch adaptor with 12 random nucleotides. One entry per CDR3 protein, called by TCRdb with MiXCR from the 5' RACE reads. The data show just under 900,000 distinct CDR3 sequences, more than 25% seen once.

The sequencing sample was made of blood. The sequence came from a woman aged 80 or over in good health. This sequence joins TRBV6-2 or TRBV6-3 and TRBJ2-7; 11 positions match TRBD1. The DNA of the CDR3 is TGTGCCAGCAGCTCGGACAGGGGGCGCGAGCAGTACTTC. Protein sequence: CASSSDRGREQYF.